In this sample, the clone carrying this T cell receptor (beta chain) turned up a few times. The CDR3 covers 10 residues. Trimming removed 3 bases from V and 7 bases from J, with 6 bases in between. From germline, CDR1 is DFQATT and CDR2 SNEGSKA (reference sequence). The sample is drawn from a study of shared clonotypes between healthy human individuals. Turning to the study itself: A donor's plate count was three for CD4 naive and three for CD4 memory; CD8 naive had two and CD8 memory one.

Sorted-subset replicate PCRs used roughly 210 ng of genomic DNA. This amount corresponded to tens of thousands of T cell genomes. The method was immunoSEQ multiplex PCR; TCRdb's version includes in-frame clones alone and lacks a portion of them. The sample has approximately 2,300,000 clones; roughly 92% are singletons. This chain uses TRBV20-1 with TRBJ1-1; D is unresolved. The sequenced material came from naive CD4+ T cells from PBMCs. Subset described: CD45RA+ positively selected. This sequence was found in a man between 18 and 29 years old in good health. Some clones in this sample may be carry-over from other donors' samples. CDR3 amino acids: CSASAGEAFF. CDR3 nucleotides: TGCAGTGCTAGTGCGGGTGAAGCTTTCTTT.